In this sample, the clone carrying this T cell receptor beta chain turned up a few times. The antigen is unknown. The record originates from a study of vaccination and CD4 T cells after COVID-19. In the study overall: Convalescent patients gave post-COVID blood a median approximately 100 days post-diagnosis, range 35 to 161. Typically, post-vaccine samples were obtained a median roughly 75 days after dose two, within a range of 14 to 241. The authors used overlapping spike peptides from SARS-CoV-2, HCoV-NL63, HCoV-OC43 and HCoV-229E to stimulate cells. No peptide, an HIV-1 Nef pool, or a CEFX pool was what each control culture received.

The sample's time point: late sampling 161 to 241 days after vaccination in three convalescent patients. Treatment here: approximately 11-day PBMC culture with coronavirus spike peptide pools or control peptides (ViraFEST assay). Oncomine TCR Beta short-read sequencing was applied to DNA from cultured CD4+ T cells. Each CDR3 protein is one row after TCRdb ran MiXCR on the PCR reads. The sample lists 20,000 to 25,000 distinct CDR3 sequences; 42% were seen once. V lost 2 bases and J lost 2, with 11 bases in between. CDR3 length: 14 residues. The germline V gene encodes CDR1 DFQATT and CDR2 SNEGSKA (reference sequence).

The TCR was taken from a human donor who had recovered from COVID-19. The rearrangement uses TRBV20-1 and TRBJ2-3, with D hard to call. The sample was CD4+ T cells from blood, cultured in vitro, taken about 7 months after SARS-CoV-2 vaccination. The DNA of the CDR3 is TGCAGTGCTAGACCAAACACCTACACAGATACGCAGTATTTT. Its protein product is CSARPNTYTDTQYF.